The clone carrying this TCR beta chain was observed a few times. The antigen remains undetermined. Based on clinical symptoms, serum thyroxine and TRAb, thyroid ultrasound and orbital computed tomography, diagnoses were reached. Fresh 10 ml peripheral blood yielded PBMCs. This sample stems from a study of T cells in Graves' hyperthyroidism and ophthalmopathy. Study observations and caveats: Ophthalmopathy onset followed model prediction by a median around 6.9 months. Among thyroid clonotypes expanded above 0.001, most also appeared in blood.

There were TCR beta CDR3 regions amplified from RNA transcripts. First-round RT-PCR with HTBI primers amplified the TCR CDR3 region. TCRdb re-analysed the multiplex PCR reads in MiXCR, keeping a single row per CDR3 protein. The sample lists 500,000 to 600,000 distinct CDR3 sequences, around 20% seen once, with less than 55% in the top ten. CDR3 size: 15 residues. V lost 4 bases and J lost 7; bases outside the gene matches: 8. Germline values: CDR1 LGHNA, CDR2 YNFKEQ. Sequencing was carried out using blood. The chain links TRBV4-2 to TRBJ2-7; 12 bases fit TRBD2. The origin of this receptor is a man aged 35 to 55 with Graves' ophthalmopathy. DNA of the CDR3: TGTGCCAGCAGCCCCCGACTAGCGGGGGAATGGGAGCAGTACTTC. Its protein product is CASSPRLAGEWEQYF.